Detailed here is one T cell receptor (beta chain). Its antigen is not yet known. Base-call qualities are not available, and no considerably larger clone is one nucleotide away. Libraries were made using PCR. Sequencing relied on an Illumina HiSeq 2500. Molecular barcoding was employed in the preparation of TCR libraries, with unique molecular identifiers being used to normalize TCRbeta repertoire quantification. Using fastp at Q25 and MiXCR, TCRdb reprocessed the public reads and kept productive beta chains. Rows with one shared CDR3 protein collapse into an entry with the most common genes and DNA. The sample table holds hundreds of thousands of distinct CDR3 sequences, of which about 18% were seen once. Of the sample, around 3.3% falls within the top ten clones. The V end loses 4 bases and the J end loses 1 base, and a stretch of 14 bases separates them. The CDR3 numbers 16 residues from cysteine through phenylalanine. The DNA shown is the 48-base CDR3, in frame from base 1. For CDR1 and CDR2, the germline V gene lists SGHVS and FQNEAQ.

The source of the sample is a study of T-cell reconstitution after alpha-beta-depleted transplantation in children (dated by TCRdb to about 2016). Notes on the research overall: Using TCR repertoire profiling, the study followed T-cell immune reconstitution in a quantitative way in children after TCRalphabeta/CD19-depleted allogeneic hematopoietic cell transplantation.

This chain joins TRBV7-8 to TRBJ2-1, and TRBD2 may be the D gene, going by 5 matching bases. This specimen was PBMCs from the stem cell graft donor, taken from the stem cell graft. This clonotype originated in a human donor who donated a stem cell graft to a child with acute lymphoblastic leukemia. The CDR3 protein: CASSWRAALSYNEQFF. The DNA reads as follows: TGTGCCAGCAGCTGGCGAGCGGCACTATCCTACAATGAGCAGTTCTTC.